Sequencing of this TCR beta chain was carried out in a study of cytomegalovirus exposure and HLA in healthy donors (TCRdb year 2017). Regarding the research as a whole: In an earlier analysis of some 610 of the donors, 276 Gb of sequence data and 90 million to 130 million unique TCR beta sequences from about 190 million T cells were reported. Along with the approximately 700-subject first cohort, a separate validation cohort of over a hundred different subjects was used. To predict cytomegalovirus infection status, the study brought together high-throughput TCR immunosequencing, statistical association of individual TCRs with disease status, and machine learning. Genome-wide SNP genotypes for about 55% of the 666 donors were used in a later genetic analysis, which treated that subset as a discovery cohort. On average, 235,054 unique TCR beta nucleotide sequences were sequenced per donor among some 420 genotyped donors of the cohort, with roughly a sixth of those sequences being non-productive. Class I and class II HLA loci were covered by the typing at four-digit resolution. Of the roughly 410 genotyped donors, approximately 81% were placed in the genetic ancestry cluster associated with self-reported Caucasian donors. An earlier analysis of several hundred of the donors used high-throughput TCR beta sequencing to judge whether each TCR beta V gene segment behaved as functional or pseudogenic. Using immunosequencing, the study profiled T cell repertoires from around 670 subjects and related those repertoires to cytomegalovirus serostatus. Donor age, sex, ethnicity and CMV serostatus were compiled together with the repertoire data. The study was designed to test whether signatures of past pathogen exposure could be identified by cataloging public T cell receptors. A later analysis re-examined previously published TCR beta repertoires from just over 650 donors and added high-resolution HLA genotyping to investigate patterns of TCR occurrence. Rather than using new phenotypic data, the later analysis identified candidate immune exposures from TCR beta sequences and from how often those sequences occurred across donors. An early release covering more than 500 HLA-typed donors comprised about 290 gigabases of sequencing data and tens of millions of unique TCR sequences. Typing coverage varied by locus: roughly 620-640 donors for A, B, C, DRB1 and DQB1; 522 for DQA1; about 600 for DPA1; under 490 for DPB1. All discovery cohort repertoires had been generated using a single sequencing platform. Several DR-DQ haplotypes were handled as single units for association and clustering because linkage in the cohort was strong.

The cohort consisted of fewer than 700 healthy bone marrow donors. At the time of sampling, all cohort members were nominally healthy, though unrecorded immune exposures were likely present. CMV serostatus was recorded as positive for roughly 290 and negative for about half of the 666 cohort members, whereas no CMV serostatus was recorded for the donor in question. Each donor provided a peripheral blood sample, and peripheral blood mononuclear cells were used for TCR beta sequencing. The Qiagen DNeasy Blood Extraction Kit was used to extract genomic DNA from the blood cell samples. The CDR3 spans 15 residues, from the cysteine through the phenylalanine. The DNA shown is the 45-base CDR3, in frame from base 1. V trim: 2 bases; J trim: 3 bases; unmatched bases: 5. CDR1 and CDR2, looked up from the germline V gene, are SGHDT and YYEEEE. Overall study results and their limits: According to a later genetic analysis, donors in an Asian-associated ancestry cluster had fewer N-insertions in productive TCRs than the roughly 660-donor mean. A total of some 180 TCR beta chains were listed by the study as associated with cytomegalovirus. Assigning TCR associations to individual alleles was difficult when HLA alleles, especially DR and DQ, strongly co-occurred. In a later analysis, TCR association rates were found to vary across HLA loci, with the most associated TCRs seen for DRB1 alleles and the fewest for HLA-C alleles. According to the authors, the approach could potentially be generalized to other disease states and immunological phenotypes. The presence/absence analyses assumed that sequencing depth was roughly uniform across donors, and that assumption may not be true. A later analysis reported that several top co-occurrence clusters appeared linked to parvovirus B19, influenza, CMV and Epstein-Barr virus. In an earlier analysis of some 540 of the donors, most TCR beta V segments appeared in productive rearrangements about 87% or about 30% of the time, broadly matching IMGT annotations. At a false discovery rate of 0.05, a later analysis linked around 15,000 TCR beta sequences to specific HLA alleles. Linkage disequilibrium might explain the correlated functional status among segregating V segments, but an unknown experimental factor could not be ruled out. Because HLA typing was unavailable for some donors at each locus, only the typed subset was used in association tests. A later genetic analysis associated a missense DCLRE1C variant with V-gene and J-gene trimming of TCR beta chains, and an independent cohort replicated the association. Because counts were too low, around 17 rarely observed V segments, including chromosome 9 orphons, were left out of the earlier analysis of approximately 580 of the donors. A further reported finding was that TCR beta sequences accurately predicted the HLA-A and HLA-B alleles for most subjects in the first cohort. In this cohort, only TCR beta chains were sequenced, and detectable features were limited by the absence of alpha or paired-chain data. The sequencing pipeline was judged likely to have produced a cluster of highly shared sequence variants as a technical artifact. In vitro tests confirmed that a few of the cytomegalovirus-associated TCR beta chains recognize cytomegalovirus antigens. Some IMGT-functional V segments, including TRBV6-2 and TRBV6-3, could not be told apart with the 87-base-pair reads, so those segments were excluded. Most TCR sequences were seen in very few donors, while some public TCRs were found in many individuals. For the cohort, immune exposure information was limited to CMV serostatus. Most CMV-associated TCR beta chains appeared to be HLA-restricted in a later analysis, and the HLA associations seemed to be driven largely by CMV exposure. A later analysis found that HLA-associated TCR beta chains were more clonally expanded and had lower generation probabilities than equally common non-associated chains. The classifier was reported to diagnose cytomegalovirus status with high specificity and sensitivity in both the original and validation cohorts.

This clone was detected only a few times. There is no known antigen for this receptor. Base quality data are lacking; no much larger clone is found one base away. Receptor libraries were prepared by the immunoSEQ multiplex PCR assay. For the multiplex PCR, a mixture combining 60 forward primers for TCR Vbeta segments and 13 reverse primers for TCR Jbeta segments was used. A multiplex PCR assay on genomic DNA amplified the CDR3 region of rearranged TCR beta genes. The Illumina HiSeq System was used to sequence the amplified TCR beta libraries as 87-base-pair reads. The paper's processing steps were these. A later analysis tallied roughly 80 million unique TCR beta chains across the approximately 670 repertoires, and around 10 million of those chains were shared by two or more donors. A nearest-neighbor algorithm error-corrected the raw reads and collapsed the reads into unique sequences, merging closely related sequences to remove PCR and sequencing errors. CDR3 sequences were aligned to IMGT reference sequences to assign V, D and J gene segments. Each retained sequence needed at least a six-nucleotide match to both a V gene segment and a J gene segment. A rearrangement counted as productive if the CDR3 had no stop codons and remained in frame with V and J, and every other rearrangement counted as non-productive. Following IMGT convention, CDR3 was defined as the stretch from the second conserved V-encoded cysteine up to the conserved J-encoded phenylalanine. In an earlier analysis of around 570 of the donors, sequences lacking an unambiguous match to a single V gene segment were excluded. In an earlier analysis of 587 of the donors, a V segment was called functional when productive rearrangements were above 56.7%, and segregating when the standard deviation between donors exceeded 5%. A statistical classification framework was built for diagnosing cytomegalovirus status from the catalog of TCR beta chain sequences. V and J gene assignment, in a later analysis, came from comparing TCR nucleotide sequences with IMGT/GENE-DB human TR gene sequences. A later analysis assigned CDR3 sequences and most-parsimonious VDJ recombination scenarios with the TCRdist pipeline. In a later analysis, each TCR beta chain was defined by its CDR3 amino acid sequence together with its V-gene family, and reads without a unique V-gene family were excluded. A later analysis removed 550 to 650 highly shared, low-generation-probability nucleotide sequences to deal with suspected cross-contamination and a sequencing artifact. In a later analysis, a clonal expansion index for each public chain was calculated from normalized within-repertoire ranks of inferred template counts. In a later analysis, generation probabilities were computed with a VDJ recombination model fitted to out-of-frame rearrangements, and the resulting probabilities were checked against IGoR. A later analysis scored TCR-TCR, TCR-HLA and TCR-CMV co-occurrence with hypergeometric tests, applying a repertoire-size bias correction to TCR pairs. False discovery rates were estimated in a later analysis by permuting HLA or CMV assignments 20 times. In a later analysis, co-occurring TCRs were grouped with DBSCAN, and TCRdist sequence similarity was added when clustering was performed within HLA-allele-positive subsets. Co-occurrence clustering excluded repertoires with fewer than 30,000 or more than 120,000 public chains, plus five with anomalous nucleotide sharing. In TCRdb, the immuneACCESS table is reduced to in-frame sequences with V and J assigned. These tables do not hold every clone; where another copy was compared, an unresolved V gene accounts for under half, and the others remain unexplained. V, J and clone size are taken as reported in that table, and D and trimming were inferred from the DNA itself. The sample table holds over 90,000 clones, of which around 57% were seen once. The top ten clones comprise approximately 4.3% of the sample.

The clonotype was recovered from a human donor in good health. The sequence joins TRBV5-6 to TRBJ2-7; 10 bases in the middle match TRBD2. The sample consisted of PBMCs. The DNA is TGTGCCAGCAGCTTTAGGCCTAGCGGGAGCTACGAGCAGTACTTC. Its protein is CASSFRPSGSYEQYF.